In this sample, the clone carrying this T cell receptor (beta chain) turned up once. This entry belongs to a study of T cell changes during pregnancy in multiple sclerosis. This table comes from immunoSEQ multiplex PCR, and its TCRdb copy is limited to in-frame clones, with some not included. There are around 34,000 clones in the sample; approximately 90% occur only once, and around 12% lies in the top ten. V dropped 4 bases and J dropped 2; count of bases not matched to a gene: 4. In germline, CDR1 is SGHAT, CDR2 FQNNGV. The CDR3 is made up of 15 amino acids. The sequencing used CD8+ T cells from peripheral blood mononuclear cells, collected in the first trimester of pregnancy. The sequence was obtained from a female donor with multiple sclerosis, enrolled in a pregnancy study. The chain uses TRBV11-2 and TRBJ2-7; 11 bases agree with TRBD2. CDR3 nucleotides: TGTGCCAGCAGCTCGACTAGCGGGAATGCCTACGAGCAGTACTTC. Translated: CASSSTSGNAYEQYF.